The 32 T cell receptor beta chains reported below all come from one sample, sequenced in a study of blood T cell repertoires in COVID-19. Measured with immunoSEQ multiplex PCR; TCRdb has only the in-frame clones, and not every one. The sample has 260,000 or so clones; 80% to 90% are singletons. Sequenced input: PBMCs or T cells enriched from blood (not recorded which). These receptors were taken from a man aged 18 to 29 who had recovered from COVID-19.

The rearrangement links TRBV18 to TRBJ1-2; tentatively, D is TRBD1 (6 bases). V shed 5 bases and J shed 8 bases, with 15 bases lying between them. The CDR3 is 13 amino acids. The germline gives CDR1 KGHSH, CDR2 LQKENI. The CDR3 nucleotides read TGTGCCAGCTCATCGACAGGTATCCGCGGCTACACCTTC. This translates into CASSSTGIRGYTF.

The chain uses TRBV24-1 and TRBJ2-3; 7 bases are a match to TRBD1. This CDR3 contains 15 residues. V lost 4 bases and J lost 1; bases outside the gene matches: 4. Per germline, CDR1 KGHDR and CDR2 SFDVKD. As DNA, the CDR3 is TGTGCCACCAGTGACCCCGACAGGGGCACAGATACGCAGTATTTT. It specifies CATSDPDRGTDTQYF.

This chain uses TRBV28 with TRBJ2-1; 12 nucleotides line up with TRBD2. V was pared by 7 bases and J by 6 bases, with 16 bases of the junction left unmatched. The CDR3 loop spans 18 amino acids. Germline CDR1 MDHEN, CDR2 SYDVKM. In DNA form, the CDR3 reads TGTGCCAGCACCCCCGGGACTAGCGGGTTTTTTTCCGGCAATGAGCAGTTCTTC. Its translation: CASTPGTSGFFSGNEQFF.

V and J are TRBV30 and TRBJ1-3; possible D gene TRBD1, 6 bases. Trimming shortened V by 3 bases and J by 4 bases, and 28 bases separated the two germline ends. Germline V CDR1 and CDR2: GTSNPN, SVGIG (reference sequence). The CDR3 runs to 19 residues. DNA for the CDR3: TGTGCCTGGAGACCCCGTAGGGGTTCCTCGGGACAATCCGGAAACACCATATATTTT. It codes for CAWRPRRGSSGQSGNTIYF. The whole variable domain, remainder taken from reference TRBV30 and TRBJ1-3, is SQTIHQWPATLVQPVGSPLSLECTVEGTSNPNLYWYRQAAGRGLQLLFYSVGIGQISSEVPQNLSASRPQDRQFILSSKKLLLSDSGFYLCAWRPRRGSSGQSGNTIYFGEGSWLTVV.

The rearrangement links TRBV27 to TRBJ1-2, with 7 bases matching TRBD1. This CDR3 has 15 amino acids. CDR1 MNHEY and CDR2 SMNVEV come from the germline V gene (reference sequence). Germline trimming cut 1 base from V and 5 bases from J; bases unmatched to any gene: 7. The CDR3 is CASSLFQGEGYGYTF. The CDR3, as DNA: TGTGCCAGCAGTTTATTTCAGGGGGAAGGTTATGGCTACACCTTC.

This chain joins TRBV4-1 and TRBJ2-6, with 8 bases matching TRBD1. CDR1 MGHRA and CDR2 YSYEKL come from the germline V gene. The CDR3 is made up of 17 amino acids. V dropped 4 bases and J dropped 0; count of bases not matched to a gene: 5. In DNA, the CDR3 is TGCGCCAGCAGCCTAGGACAGGGCAGCTCTGGGGCCAACGTCCTGACTTTC. Translated: CASSLGQGSSGANVLTF.

J is TRBJ2-1 and V is TRBV5-4, with 7 bases that match TRBD2. The germline gives CDR1 SGHNT, CDR2 YYREEE (reference sequence). The V segment lost 0 bases and the J segment 12 bases; nucleotides outside the gene matches: 3. The CDR3 spans 12 residues. CDR3 DNA sequence: TGTGCCAGCAGCTTGGGTGGGAGGGGGCAGTTCTTC. Its translation: CASSLGGRGQFF.

The V call is TRBV23-1, the J call TRBJ1-1, with 8 bases matching TRBD1. TRBV23-1 is noted as an ORF with a role that remains uncertain. With 5 bases clipped from V and 6 bases from J, the junction kept 17 bases outside the gene matches. This CDR3 has 17 residues. The CDR3 spells CASSAHGRGRFLAEAFF. CDR3 DNA: TGCGCCAGCAGTGCCCACGGCAGGGGGCGTTTTCTAGCTGAAGCTTTCTTT.

The V and J genes are TRBV11-3 and TRBJ2-5; D perhaps matches TRBD2 (7 bases). V gave up 8 bases and J gave up 4 bases, with 17 bases separating them. Germline V CDR1 and CDR2: SGHNT, YENEEA. The CDR3 loop spans 14 amino acids. DNA of the CDR3: TGTGCCAGCGTTGGGGGGGCAGAGAGAGAGACCCAGTACTTC. The encoded protein is CASVGGAERETQYF.

CDR3 in amino acids: CASSFVNRETEAFF. CDR3 nucleotide sequence: TGTGCCAGCAGCTTCGTAAACAGGGAGACTGAAGCTTTCTTT. The chain joins TRBV5-5 to TRBJ1-1, with TRBD1 as a possible D gene (6 bases). Germline V gene lookup returns CDR1 SGHKS and CDR2 YYEKEE (reference sequence). V lost 2 bases and J lost 5, with 13 bases in between. This CDR3 contains 14 residues.

This clone was observed a single time. The J gene is TRBJ1-1, the V gene TRBV12-2; TRBD1, as called in the table, went unchecked against the DNA. TRBV12-2 is tagged as a pseudogene. The CDR3 loop spans 14 amino acids. CDR3 region: CASRGQQENTEAFF. The CDR3 coding sequence is TGTGCAAGTCGGGGTCAACAGGAGAACACTGAAGCTTTCTTT.

The V call is TRBV15, the J call TRBJ2-3; possible D gene TRBD2, 6 bases. This CDR3 is built from 11 residues. Trimming pared 5 bases from V and 14 bases from J, leaving 14 bases between. Germline loops: CDR1 LNHNV, CDR2 YYDKDF (reference sequence). This CDR3 is CATSGEDWVYF. The CDR3 nucleotides are TGTGCCACCAGCGGGGAGGACTGGGTGTATTTT.

The rearrangement joins TRBV5-4 to TRBJ1-6; D gene ambiguous. Per the germline V gene, CDR1 is SGHNT and CDR2 is YYREEE (reference sequence). Trimming pared 5 bases from V and 7 bases from J, leaving 13 bases between. The CDR3 totals 14 residues. The CDR3 here is CASRKDSNNSPLHF. Written as DNA, the CDR3 is TGTGCCAGCAGAAAGGACTCGAACAATTCACCCCTCCACTTT.

CDR3 residues: CASNQRPSTDTQYF. The CDR3 DNA reads as TGTGCCAGCAATCAGCGGCCCTCCACAGATACGCAGTATTTT. The chain employs TRBV6-5 and TRBJ2-3; a possible D gene is TRBD2 (5 bases). The germline CDR1 and CDR2 sequences are MNHEY and SVGAGI. With 7 bases removed from V and 2 bases from J, the gap between germline ends came to 13 bases. The CDR3 consists of 14 residues.

The table lists this clone with a few counts. This rearrangement joins TRBV28 to TRBJ1-3; no firm D call. The CDR3 is 14 amino acids. Germline assignment: CDR1 MDHEN and CDR2 SYDVKM. V lost 6 bases to trimming and J lost 0 bases, with 9 bases between them. The DNA for the CDR3 is TGTGCCAGCAGCCCTTGGGCCTCTGGAAACACCATATATTTT. It codes for CASSPWASGNTIYF.

V usage is TRBV27 and J usage is TRBJ1-1; D is perhaps TRBD1 (5 bases). The CDR3 is 11 residues long. Looked up from germline, CDR1 is MNHEY and CDR2 is SMNVEV (reference sequence). V gave up 8 bases and J gave up 1 base, with 5 bases separating them. In DNA, the CDR3 is TGTGCCAGCCAGGGGAACACTGAAGCTTTCTTT. Protein sequence: CASQGNTEAFF.

The chain joins TRBV1 to TRBJ2-5; TRBD2 was called by the table and not checked on the DNA. TRBV1 is reported as a pseudogene. The CDR3 has 15 amino acids. The CDR3 DNA sequence: TGCACCAGCAGCCAGCCGACTACCAACCAAGAGACCCAGTACTTC. This encodes CTSSQPTTNQETQYF.

This clone appeared a few times. The chain employs TRBV7-2 and TRBJ2-1; 9 bases are shared with TRBD1. J gave up 4 bases and V 1 base, and 2 bases lay outside the gene matches. The CDR3 has 15 residues. The germline gives CDR1 SGHTA, CDR2 FQGNSA. CDR3 nucleotides: TGTGCCAGCAGCTTAGAACAGGGGGCGTACAATGAGCAGTTCTTC. Amino acid sequence: CASSLEQGAYNEQFF.

The rearrangement uses TRBV27 and TRBJ1-1, with D maybe TRBD1 (6 bases). V dropped 3 bases and J dropped 1 base, with 9 bases sitting between them. Germline loops: CDR1 MNHEY, CDR2 SMNVEV (reference sequence). The CDR3 runs to 14 residues. CDR3 nucleotide sequence: TGTGCCAGCAGTTTCCGGGGACAGAACACTGAAGCTTTCTTT. Protein: CASSFRGQNTEAFF.

The chain has TRBV18 and TRBJ1-1; 7 bases fit TRBD1. Germline CDR1 KGHSH, CDR2 LQKENI. There are 15 residues in the CDR3. V lost 3 bases, J lost 1 base, and 5 bases stayed unmatched. This CDR3 is CASSPRQGSNTEAFF. The DNA of the CDR3 is TGTGCCAGCTCACCCCGACAGGGCTCGAACACTGAAGCTTTCTTT.

The chain uses TRBV4-1 and TRBJ1-4; D is possibly TRBD1 (6 bases). The CDR3 runs 14 residues. V was clipped by 7 bases and J by 0 bases, with 9 bases between them. Germline V lookup: CDR1 MGHRA, CDR2 YSYEKL. In DNA, the CDR3 is TGCGCCAGCACTCGGACAGCAACTAATGAAAAACTGTTTTTT. Translating it yields CASTRTATNEKLFF.

This clone has just a few counts. The V call is TRBV7-2, the J call TRBJ2-1; D gene ambiguous. CDR3 length equals 13 residues. Looked up from germline, CDR1 is SGHTA and CDR2 is FQGNSA. Deletions cut 3 bases from V and 5 bases from J, with 8 bases between. The chain's CDR3 is CASSFMENNEQFF. For the CDR3, the DNA is TGTGCCAGCAGCTTTATGGAGAACAATGAGCAGTTCTTC.

The chain carries TRBV2 and TRBJ2-1; 10 bases align to TRBD2. CDR3 length equals 15 residues. The V gene's germline CDR1 is SNHLY and CDR2 FYNNEI. The V gene end was trimmed by 1 base and the J gene end by 9 bases; junction bases not matched to a gene: 6. For the CDR3, the DNA is TGTGCCAGCAGTGAAGAACTAGCGGGAAATAGTGAGCAGTTCTTC. This codes for CASSEELAGNSEQFF. The full variable domain, rest sourced from reference TRBV2 and TRBJ2-1, is EPEVTQTPSHQVTQMGQEVILRCVPISNHLYFYWYRQILGQKVEFLVSFYNNEISEKSEIFDDQFSVERPDGSNFTLKIRSTKLEDSAMYFCASSEELAGNSEQFFGPGTRLTVL.

The J gene is TRBJ1-2, the V gene TRBV29-1; D call uncertain. V lost 2 bases and J lost 4, with 5 bases in between. This CDR3 is built from 11 residues. The germline CDR1 and CDR2 sequences are SQVTM and ANQGSEA. Here the CDR3 reads CSVEWSYGYTF. Here the CDR3 DNA reads TGCAGCGTTGAATGGAGCTATGGCTACACCTTC.

This chain joins TRBV4-1 and TRBJ1-1; a weak D match, TRBD1 (5 bases). CDR1 and CDR2 (germline): MGHRA, YSYEKL. The CDR3 is 16 residues long. Trimming removed 1 base at V and 0 bases at J, with 12 bases between. The CDR3 sequence is CASSQGTGGMNTEAFF. CDR3 bases: TGCGCCAGCAGCCAAGGGACGGGGGGAATGAACACTGAAGCTTTCTTT.

The V gene is TRBV4-1, the J gene TRBJ1-4, with no clear D. V was cut by 3 bases and J by 7 bases, with 15 bases left in between. CDR1 and CDR2 from the germline V gene are MGHRA and YSYEKL. The CDR3 has 15 amino acids. The CDR3 protein is CASSHRSEVFEKLFF. CDR3 DNA: TGCGCCAGCAGCCACCGATCTGAGGTTTTTGAAAAACTGTTTTTT.

The V and J genes are TRBV5-4 and TRBJ2-4, with a weak D call TRBD1 (6 bases). Germline V gives CDR1 SGHNT, CDR2 YYREEE (reference sequence). V dropped 2 bases and J dropped 6 bases, with 12 bases sitting between them. There are 14 residues in the CDR3. CDR3 in DNA: TGTGCCAGCAGCTTACAGGGTGAAGGAAACATTCAGTACTTC. Translation gives CASSLQGEGNIQYF.

The genes are TRBV6-1 and TRBJ2-4; D may be TRBD1 (5 bases). V lost 3 bases to trimming and J lost 0 bases, with 12 bases between them. The CDR3 sequence is 16 residues long. Germline loops: CDR1 MNHNS, CDR2 SASEGT. The CDR3 DNA follows: TGTGCCAGCAGTGACCTGACAGAACTAGCCAAAAACATTCAGTACTTC. It encodes CASSDLTELAKNIQYF.

The table lists this clone with a count of one. The sample carries other DNA sequences with the same CDR3. The CDR3 region is CASSYRGNQPQHF. The CDR3 coding sequence is TGTGCCAGCAGTTACAGGGGCAATCAGCCCCAGCATTTT. The chain is built from TRBV7-2 and TRBJ1-5, with D perhaps TRBD1 (6 bases). CDR3 length equals 13 residues. Trimming left V 6 bases short and J 2 bases short, with 8 bases between. Germline loops: CDR1 SGHTA, CDR2 FQGNSA.

The chain has TRBV11-2 and TRBJ1-2, with unresolved D. This CDR3 is 11 amino acids long. Per the germline V gene, CDR1 is SGHAT and CDR2 is FQNNGV. Trimming took 8 bases from V and 7 from J, leaving 11 bases between them. CDR3 loop: CASGTFGGYTF. The CDR3 DNA is TGTGCCAGCGGCACGTTTGGTGGCTACACCTTC. The variable domain in full, with the rest retrieved from reference TRBV11-2 and TRBJ1-2, is EAGVAQSPRYKIIEKRQSVAFWCNPISGHATLYWYQQILGQGPKLLIQFQNNGVVDDSQLPKDRFSAERLKGVDSTLKIQPAKLEDSAVYLCASGTFGGYTFGSGTRLTVV.

CDR3 in DNA: TGTGCCAGTAGTATTTACGGTTATGGCTACGAGCAGTACTTC. Translating it yields CASSIYGYGYEQYF. The chain couples TRBV19 to TRBJ2-7, with D unclear. The CDR3 sequence is 14 residues long. Germline V gives CDR1 LNHDA, CDR2 SQIVND (reference sequence). The germline V and J ends were trimmed by 3 bases and 3 bases, with 12 bases remaining between them.

The chain employs TRBV27 and TRBJ1-6, with D maybe TRBD1 (5 bases). V was pared by 5 bases and J by 5 bases, with 19 bases between. The length of the CDR3 is 17 residues. Germline values: CDR1 MNHEY, CDR2 SMNVEV (reference sequence). The CDR3 region is CASSPPPNRSDNSPLHF. In DNA, the CDR3 is TGTGCCAGCAGTCCCCCCCCGAACAGGTCGGATAATTCACCCCTCCACTTT.